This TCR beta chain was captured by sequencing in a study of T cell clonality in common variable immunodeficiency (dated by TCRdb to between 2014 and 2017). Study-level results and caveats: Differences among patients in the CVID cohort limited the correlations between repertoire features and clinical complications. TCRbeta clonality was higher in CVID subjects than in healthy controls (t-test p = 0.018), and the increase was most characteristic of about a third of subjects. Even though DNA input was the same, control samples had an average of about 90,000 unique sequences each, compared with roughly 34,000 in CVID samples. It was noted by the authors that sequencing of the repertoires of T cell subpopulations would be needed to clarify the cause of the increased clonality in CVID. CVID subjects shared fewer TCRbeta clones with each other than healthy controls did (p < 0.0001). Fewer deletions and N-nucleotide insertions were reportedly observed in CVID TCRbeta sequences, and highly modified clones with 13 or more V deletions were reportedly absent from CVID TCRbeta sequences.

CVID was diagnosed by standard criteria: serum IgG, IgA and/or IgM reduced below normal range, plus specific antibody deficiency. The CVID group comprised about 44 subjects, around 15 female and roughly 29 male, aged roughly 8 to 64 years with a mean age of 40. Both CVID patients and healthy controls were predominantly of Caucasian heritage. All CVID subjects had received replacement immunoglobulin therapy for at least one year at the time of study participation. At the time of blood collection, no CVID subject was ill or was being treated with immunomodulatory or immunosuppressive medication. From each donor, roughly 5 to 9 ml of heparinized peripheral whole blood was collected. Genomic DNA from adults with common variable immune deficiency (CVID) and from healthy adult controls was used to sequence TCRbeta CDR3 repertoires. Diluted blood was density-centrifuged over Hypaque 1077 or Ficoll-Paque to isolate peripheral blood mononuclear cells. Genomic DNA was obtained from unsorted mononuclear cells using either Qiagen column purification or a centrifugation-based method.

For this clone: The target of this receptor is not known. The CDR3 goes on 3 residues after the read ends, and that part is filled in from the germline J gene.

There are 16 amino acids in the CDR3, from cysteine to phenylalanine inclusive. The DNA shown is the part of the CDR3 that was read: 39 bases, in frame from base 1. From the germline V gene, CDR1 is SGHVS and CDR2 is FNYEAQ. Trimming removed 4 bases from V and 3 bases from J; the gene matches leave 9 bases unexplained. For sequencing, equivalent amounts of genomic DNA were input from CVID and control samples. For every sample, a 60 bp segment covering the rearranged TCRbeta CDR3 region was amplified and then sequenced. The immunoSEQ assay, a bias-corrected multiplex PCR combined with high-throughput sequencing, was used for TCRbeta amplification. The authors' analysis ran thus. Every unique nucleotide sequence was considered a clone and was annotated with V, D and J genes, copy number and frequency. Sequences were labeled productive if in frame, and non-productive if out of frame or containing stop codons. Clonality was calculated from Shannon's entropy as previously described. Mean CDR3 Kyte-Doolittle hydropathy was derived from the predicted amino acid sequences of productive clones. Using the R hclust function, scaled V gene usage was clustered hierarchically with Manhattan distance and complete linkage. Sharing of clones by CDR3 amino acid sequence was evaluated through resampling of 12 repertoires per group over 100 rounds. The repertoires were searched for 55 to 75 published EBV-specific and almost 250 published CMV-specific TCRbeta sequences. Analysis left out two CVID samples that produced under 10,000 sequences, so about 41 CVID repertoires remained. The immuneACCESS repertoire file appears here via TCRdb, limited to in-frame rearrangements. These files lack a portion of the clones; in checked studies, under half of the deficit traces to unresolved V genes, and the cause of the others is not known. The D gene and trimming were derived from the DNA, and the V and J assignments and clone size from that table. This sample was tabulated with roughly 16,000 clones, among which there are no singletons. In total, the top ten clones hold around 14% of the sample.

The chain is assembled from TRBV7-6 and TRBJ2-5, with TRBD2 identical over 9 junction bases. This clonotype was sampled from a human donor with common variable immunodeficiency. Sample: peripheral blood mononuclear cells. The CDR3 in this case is CASSSEGLASEETQYF. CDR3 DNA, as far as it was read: TGTGCCAGCAGCTCCGAGGGACTAGCCTCAGAAGAGACC.